The entry below describes one T cell receptor beta chain. MiXCR, applied by TCRdb to the 5' RACE reads, yields one record per CDR3 protein. The sample has more than 75,000 distinct CDR3 sequences, under 15% seen once. CDR1 and CDR2 (germline): SGHAT, FQDESV (reference sequence). This CDR3 has 17 residues. V lost 5 bases to trimming and J lost 3 bases; unmatched junction nucleotides: 10. This specimen comes from a study of early T cells in non-severe SARS-CoV-2 infection. The TCR originated in an adult who was a healthcare worker with PCR-confirmed SARS-CoV-2 infection or an uninfected control (not recorded which). The chain has TRBV11-1 and TRBJ1-6; TRBD1 agrees at 7 bases. The sample taken for sequencing was whole blood. The CDR3 loop reads CASSPTGRKLYNSPLHF. The CDR3 coding sequence is TGTGCCAGCAGCCCGACAGGGAGAAAACTCTATAATTCACCCCTCCACTTT.